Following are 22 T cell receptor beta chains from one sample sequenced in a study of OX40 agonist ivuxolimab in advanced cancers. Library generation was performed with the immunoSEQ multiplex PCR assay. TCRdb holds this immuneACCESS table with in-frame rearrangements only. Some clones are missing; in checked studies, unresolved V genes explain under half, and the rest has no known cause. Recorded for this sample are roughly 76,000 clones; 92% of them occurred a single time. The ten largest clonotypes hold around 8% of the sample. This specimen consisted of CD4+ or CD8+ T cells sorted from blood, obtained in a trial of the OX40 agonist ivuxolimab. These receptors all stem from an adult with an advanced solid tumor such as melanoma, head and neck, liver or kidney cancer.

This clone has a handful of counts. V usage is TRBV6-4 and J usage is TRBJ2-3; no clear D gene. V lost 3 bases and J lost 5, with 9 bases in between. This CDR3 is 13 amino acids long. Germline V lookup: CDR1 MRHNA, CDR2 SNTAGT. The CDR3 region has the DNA TGTGCCAGCAGTGATAGGGATGTAGATACGCAGTATTTT. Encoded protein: CASSDRDVDTQYF.

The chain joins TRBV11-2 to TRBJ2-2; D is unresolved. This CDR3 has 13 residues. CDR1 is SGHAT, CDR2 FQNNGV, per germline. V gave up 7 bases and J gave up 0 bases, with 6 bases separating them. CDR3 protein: CASNEANTGELFF. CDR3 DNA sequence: TGTGCCAGCAACGAAGCGAACACCGGGGAGCTGTTTTTT.

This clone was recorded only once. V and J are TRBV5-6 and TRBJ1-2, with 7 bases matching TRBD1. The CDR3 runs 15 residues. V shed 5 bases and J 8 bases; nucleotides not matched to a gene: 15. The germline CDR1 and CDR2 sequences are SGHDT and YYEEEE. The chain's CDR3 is CASSTLLDRVIGYTF. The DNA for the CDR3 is TGTGCCAGCAGTACCCTCCTCGACAGGGTGATAGGCTACACCTTC.

This CDR3 is CASSQDPLVLSAKNIQYF. In DNA, the CDR3 is TGCGCCAGCAGCCAAGATCCGTTAGTGCTTTCAGCCAAAAACATTCAGTACTTC. This chain uses TRBV4-1 with TRBJ2-4; D ambiguous. Germline assignment: CDR1 MGHRA and CDR2 YSYEKL. The CDR3 has 18 residues. Between the trimmed V and J ends, which lost 0 bases and 0 bases, there was a span of 15 bases.

As DNA, the CDR3 is TGTGCCTGGAATGCTATCGCGACCGCCGTGGCTTTCTTT. Its translation: CAWNAIATAVAFF. J is TRBJ1-1 and V is TRBV30; D is uncertain. V lost 4 bases and J 11 bases, leaving 20 bases between the germline ends. From germline, CDR1 is GTSNPN and CDR2 SVGIG (reference sequence). CDR3 length: 13 residues.

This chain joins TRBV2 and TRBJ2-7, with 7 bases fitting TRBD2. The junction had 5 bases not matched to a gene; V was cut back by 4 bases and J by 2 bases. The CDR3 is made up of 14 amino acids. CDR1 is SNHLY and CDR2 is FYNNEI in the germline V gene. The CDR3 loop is CASSAGGIPYEQYF. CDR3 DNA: TGTGCCAGCAGTGCGGGGGGTATCCCCTACGAGCAGTACTTC.

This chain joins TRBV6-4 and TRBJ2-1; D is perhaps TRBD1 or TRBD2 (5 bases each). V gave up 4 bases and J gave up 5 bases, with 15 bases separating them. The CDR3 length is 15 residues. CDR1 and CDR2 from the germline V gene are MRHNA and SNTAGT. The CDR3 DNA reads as TGTGCCAGCAGTGGGCCCGGGACCAGACACAATGAGCAGTTCTTC. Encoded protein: CASSGPGTRHNEQFF.

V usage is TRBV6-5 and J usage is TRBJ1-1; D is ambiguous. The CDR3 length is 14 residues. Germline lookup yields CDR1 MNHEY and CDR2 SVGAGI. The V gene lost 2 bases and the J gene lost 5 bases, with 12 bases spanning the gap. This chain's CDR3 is CASSYGPSGTEAFF. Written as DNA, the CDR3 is TGTGCCAGCAGTTACGGCCCTTCCGGTACTGAAGCTTTCTTT.

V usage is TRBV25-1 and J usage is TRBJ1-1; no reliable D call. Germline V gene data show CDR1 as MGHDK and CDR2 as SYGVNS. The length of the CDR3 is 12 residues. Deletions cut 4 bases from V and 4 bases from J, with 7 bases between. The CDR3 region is CASSGTRTEAFF. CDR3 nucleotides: TGTGCCAGCAGTGGGACTCGCACTGAAGCTTTCTTT.

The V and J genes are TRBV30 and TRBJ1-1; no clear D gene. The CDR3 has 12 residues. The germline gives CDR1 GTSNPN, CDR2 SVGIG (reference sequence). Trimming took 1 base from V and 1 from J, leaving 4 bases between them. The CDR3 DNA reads TGTGCCTGGAGTGGAGGGAACACTGAAGCTTTCTTT. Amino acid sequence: CAWSGGNTEAFF.

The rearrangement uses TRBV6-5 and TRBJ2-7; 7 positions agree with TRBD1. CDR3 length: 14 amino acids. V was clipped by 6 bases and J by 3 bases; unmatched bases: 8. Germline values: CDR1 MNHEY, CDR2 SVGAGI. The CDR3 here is CASSHQGEVYEQYF. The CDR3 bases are TGTGCCAGCAGCCATCAGGGGGAAGTCTACGAGCAGTACTTC.

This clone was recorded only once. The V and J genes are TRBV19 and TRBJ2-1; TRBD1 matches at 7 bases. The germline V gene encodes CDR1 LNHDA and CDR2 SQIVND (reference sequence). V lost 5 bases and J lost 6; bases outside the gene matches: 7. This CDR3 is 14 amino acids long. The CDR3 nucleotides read TGTGCCAGTAGTTGGAGACAGGGTACCAATGAGCAGTTCTTC. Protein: CASSWRQGTNEQFF.

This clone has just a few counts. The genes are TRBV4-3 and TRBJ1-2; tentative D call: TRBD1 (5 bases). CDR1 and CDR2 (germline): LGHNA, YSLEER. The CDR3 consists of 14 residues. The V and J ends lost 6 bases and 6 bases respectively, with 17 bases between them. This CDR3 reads CASRGGLFSDGYTF. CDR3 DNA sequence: TGCGCCAGCAGGGGGGGACTTTTCAGCGATGGCTACACCTTC.

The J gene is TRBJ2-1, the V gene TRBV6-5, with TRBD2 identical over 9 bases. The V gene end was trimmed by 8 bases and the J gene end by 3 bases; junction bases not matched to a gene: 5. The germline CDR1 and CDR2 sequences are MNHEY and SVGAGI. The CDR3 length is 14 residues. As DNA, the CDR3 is TGTGCCAGCCTAGGAGCGGGGGGCTACAATGAGCAGTTCTTC. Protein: CASLGAGGYNEQFF.

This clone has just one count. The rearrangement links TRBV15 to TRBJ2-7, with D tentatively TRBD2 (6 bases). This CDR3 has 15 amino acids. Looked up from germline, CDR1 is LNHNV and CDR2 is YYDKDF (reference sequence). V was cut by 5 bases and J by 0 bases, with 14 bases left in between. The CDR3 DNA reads TGTGCCACCAGCCTCCCCGGGGGATTCTCCTACGAGCAGTACTTC. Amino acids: CATSLPGGFSYEQYF.

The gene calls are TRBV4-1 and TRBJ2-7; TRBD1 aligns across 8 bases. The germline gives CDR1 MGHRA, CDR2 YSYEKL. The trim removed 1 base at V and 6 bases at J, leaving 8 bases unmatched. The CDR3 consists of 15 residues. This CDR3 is CASSQGGQGAGEQYF. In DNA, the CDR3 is TGCGCCAGCAGCCAAGGGGGTCAGGGGGCGGGCGAGCAGTACTTC.

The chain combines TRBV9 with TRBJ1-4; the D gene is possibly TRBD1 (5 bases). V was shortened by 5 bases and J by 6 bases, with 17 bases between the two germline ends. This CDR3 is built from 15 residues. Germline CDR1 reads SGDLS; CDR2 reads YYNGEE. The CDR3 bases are TGTGCCAGCAGAGCCATAAGCAGGGACGATGAAAAACTGTTTTTT. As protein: CASRAISRDDEKLFF.

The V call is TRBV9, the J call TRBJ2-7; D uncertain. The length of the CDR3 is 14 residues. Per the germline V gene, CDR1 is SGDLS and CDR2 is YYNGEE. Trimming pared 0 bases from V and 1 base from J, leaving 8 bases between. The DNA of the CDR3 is TGTGCCAGCAGCGTAGCAGCTGATTCCTACGAGCAGTACTTC. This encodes CASSVAADSYEQYF.

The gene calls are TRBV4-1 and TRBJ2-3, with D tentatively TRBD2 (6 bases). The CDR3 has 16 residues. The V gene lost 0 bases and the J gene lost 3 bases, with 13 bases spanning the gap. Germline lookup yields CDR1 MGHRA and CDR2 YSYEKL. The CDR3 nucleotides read TGCGCCAGCAGCCAAGATATCGGGGGTGAAACAGATACGCAGTATTTT. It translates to CASSQDIGGETDTQYF.

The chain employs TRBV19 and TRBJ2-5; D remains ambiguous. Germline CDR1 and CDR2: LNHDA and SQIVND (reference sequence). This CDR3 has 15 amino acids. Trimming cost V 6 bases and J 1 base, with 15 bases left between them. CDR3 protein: CASRPGVGSQETQYF. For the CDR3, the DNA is TGTGCCAGTAGGCCCGGAGTGGGTAGCCAAGAGACCCAGTACTTC. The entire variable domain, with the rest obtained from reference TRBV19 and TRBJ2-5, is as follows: DGGITQSPKYLFRKEGQNVTLSCEQNLNHDAMYWYRQDPGQGLRLIYYSQIVNDFQKGDIAEGYSVSREKKESFPLTVTSAQKNPTAFYLCASRPGVGSQETQYFGPGTRLLVL.

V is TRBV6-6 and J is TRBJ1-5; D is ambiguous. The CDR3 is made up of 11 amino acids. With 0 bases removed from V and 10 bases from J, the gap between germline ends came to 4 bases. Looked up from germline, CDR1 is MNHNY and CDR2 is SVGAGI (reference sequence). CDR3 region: CASSYSGPQHF. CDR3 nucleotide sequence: TGTGCCAGCAGTTACTCGGGACCCCAGCATTTT.

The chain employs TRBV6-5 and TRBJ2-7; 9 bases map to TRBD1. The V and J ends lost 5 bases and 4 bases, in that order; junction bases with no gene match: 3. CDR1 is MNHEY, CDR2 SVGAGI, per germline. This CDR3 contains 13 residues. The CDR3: CASSGTGSYEQYF. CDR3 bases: TGTGCCAGCAGTGGGACAGGGTCTTACGAGCAGTACTTC.